These T cell receptor beta chains were read from a single sample in a study of response to subunit inactivated influenza vaccine. TCRdb fed the RT-PCR reads into MiXCR, producing one record per CDR3 protein. The data contain about 800,000 distinct CDR3 sequences, around 20% of them seen just once; the ten biggest clones take up 10%. Sequenced here: PBMCs from blood, sampled more than 4 days after vaccination. These TCRs come from a man aged 45-65 years who received an inactivated influenza vaccine. CDR3s include the opening cysteine and the closing phenylalanine or tryptophan. The D gene is left open where the match is weak. Some rows have no size entry. The others give once, few or many, or a class for an expanded clone.

v_call	d_call	clone_size	j_call	cdr3_nt	cdr3_aa
TRBV20-1	NA	few	TRBJ1-4	TGCAGTGCTAGGGAGGCACAGACAGCGTCAAAACTGTTTTTT	CSAREAQTASKLFF
TRBV18	TRBD1	NA	TRBJ1-5	TGTGCCAGCTCACCCGGGACAGGGCAGCCCCAGCATTTT	CASSPGTGQPQHF
TRBV4-1	NA	NA	TRBJ1-1	TGCGCCAGCAGCCGTCGCCCGGGCCAGACCCATTTGAACACTGAAGCTTTCTTT	CASSRRPGQTHLNTEAFF
TRBV7-8	TRBD2	few	TRBJ2-2	TGTGCCAGCAGCTCGAACAGCGGGGGGGCTGCCGGGGAGCTGTTTTTT	CASSSNSGGAAGELFF
TRBV7-8	NA	NA	TRBJ2-3	TGTGCCAGCAGCTTAGTAGACACAATACCCACAGATACGCAGTATTTT	CASSLVDTIPTDTQYF
TRBV5-1	NA	NA	TRBJ2-2	TGCGCCAGCAGCGCCACAGGGCCCGGGGAGCTGTTTTTT	CASSATGPGELFF
TRBV7-2	NA	NA	TRBJ2-7	TGTGCCAGCAGCTTAGGTCCCTTCACAGGGCGAAACGAGCAGTACTTC	CASSLGPFTGRNEQYF
TRBV12-3/TRBV12-4	TRBD2	many	TRBJ2-1	TGTGCCAGCAATCGAGGGACTACCTACAATGAGCAGTTCTTC	CASNRGTTYNEQFF
TRBV4-2	NA	NA	TRBJ2-7	TGTGCCAGCAGCCAAGACACGGCCGCAATCTACGAGCAGTACTTC	CASSQDTAAIYEQYF
TRBV10-3	TRBD1	NA	TRBJ2-7	TGTGCCATCAGTGAAGACAGGGTGGGCGAGCAGTACTTC	CAISEDRVGEQYF
TRBV20-1	NA	once	TRBJ2-5	TGCAGTGCTAGACCCAACCAGGAGACCCAGTACTTC	CSARPNQETQYF
TRBV6-5	NA	NA	TRBJ2-2	TGTGCCAGCAGTTATGGGGTGAAGGGGAACACCGGGGAGCTGTTTTTT	CASSYGVKGNTGELFF
TRBV7-8	TRBD2	few	TRBJ2-1	TGTGCCAGCAGCTCAAGCGGGACTAGCCGTTACAATGAGCAGTTCTTC	CASSSSGTSRYNEQFF
TRBV28	NA	few	TRBJ2-7	TGTGCCAGCAGTCCCTACCCGGGAAGCGAGCAGTACTTC	CASSPYPGSEQYF
TRBV11-2	TRBD2	once	TRBJ2-2	TGTGCCAGCAGCGGATGGGTAGCGGGAGCGGCCGGGGAGCTGTTTTTT	CASSGWVAGAAGELFF
TRBV7-8	NA	NA	TRBJ2-7	TGTGCCAGCAGCTTGATTCCCGGGATCTACGAGCAGTACTTC	CASSLIPGIYEQYF
TRBV4-3	NA	NA	TRBJ2-6	TGCGCCAGCAGCCAAGTCCTCTCTGGGGCCAACGTCCTGACTTTC	CASSQVLSGANVLTF
TRBV27	NA	many	TRBJ1-3	TGTGCCAGCAGTAACTCACCCATCGTGTGGCGACCGAGGGGAGGAAACACCATATATTTT	CASSNSPIVWRPRGGNTIYF
TRBV6-5	TRBD2	NA	TRBJ2-1	TGTGCCAGCAGTAACGGACTAGCGGGGTTGAATGAGCAGTTCTTC	CASSNGLAGLNEQFF
TRBV4-3	NA	few	TRBJ1-2	TGCGCCAGCAGCCAATCGGCGGAGCTCAACTATGGCTACACCTTC	CASSQSAELNYGYTF
TRBV29-1	NA	many	TRBJ2-1	TGCAGCGTTGAAGGGACAGACTCTGAGCAGTTCTTC	CSVEGTDSEQFF
TRBV10-3	NA	NA	TRBJ1-3	TGTGCCATCAGGGCCCAGGGCTCTGGAAACACCATATATTTT	CAIRAQGSGNTIYF
TRBV20-1	NA	few	TRBJ2-1	TGCAGTGCTAGAGATTTGGCGACAGGCCTTAATGAGCAGTTCTTC	CSARDLATGLNEQFF
TRBV6-5	TRBD1	many	TRBJ1-1	TGTGCCAGCAGTTACTTGGGGACAGGACGGGCTGAAGCTTTCTTT	CASSYLGTGRAEAFF
TRBV10-2	TRBD2	NA	TRBJ2-7	TGCGCCAGCAGTGAAAAGACTAGCGGGTCCCACGAGCAGTACTTC	CASSEKTSGSHEQYF
TRBV28	TRBD1	few	TRBJ2-7	TGTGCCAGCAGTTTAAGGTCAGGGGGCGCCTACGAGCAGTACTTC	CASSLRSGGAYEQYF
TRBV4-3	NA	many	TRBJ2-1	TGCGCCAGCAGCCAAGACCAATACAATGAGCAGTTCTTC	CASSQDQYNEQFF
TRBV28	TRBD2	NA	TRBJ2-3	TGTGCCAGCAGTGAAATTGGGACTAGCGGAAGAAGTAGCACAGATACGCAGTATTTT	CASSEIGTSGRSSTDTQYF
TRBV20-1	NA	NA	TRBJ2-1	TGCAGTGCTAGAGATAAGGGGAATGAGCAGTTCTTC	CSARDKGNEQFF
TRBV6-5	NA	few	TRBJ2-1	TGTGCCAGCAGTTATAGCAGGGCATGGGAGCAGTTCTTC	CASSYSRAWEQFF
TRBV5-1	NA	many	TRBJ2-2	TGCGCCAGCAGATTGGTTGTTGATGACGGGGAGCTGTTTTTT	CASRLVVDDGELFF
TRBV7-9	NA	few	TRBJ2-3	TGTGCCAGCAGCCAACGATCTGCGGACACAGATACGCAGTATTTT	CASSQRSADTDTQYF
TRBV3-1	NA	few	TRBJ2-1	TGTGCCAGCAGCCAAACACCCTTCCATAATGAGCAGTTCTTC	CASSQTPFHNEQFF
TRBV3-1	NA	few	TRBJ1-4	TGTGCCAGCAGCCAAGACTTGTACAGGGCTGAAAAACTGTTTTTT	CASSQDLYRAEKLFF
TRBV20-1	TRBD2	NA	TRBJ2-7	TGCAGTGCAATACTAGCGGAGAAGACCTACGAGCAGTACTTC	CSAILAEKTYEQYF
TRBV10-3	NA	few	TRBJ2-7	TGTGCCACCTGGGACACTCCCTACGAGCAGTACTTC	CATWDTPYEQYF
TRBV9	TRBD1	NA	TRBJ1-2	TGTGCCAGCAACCGGGACAGGGACCATGGCTACACCTTC	CASNRDRDHGYTF
TRBV4-1	TRBD2	few	TRBJ2-6	TGCGCCAGCAGCCAAGCGGGGGGACGGCTGTCTGGGGCCAACGTCCTGACTTTC	CASSQAGGRLSGANVLTF
TRBV6-5	TRBD2	NA	TRBJ2-7	TGTGCCAGCAGTAACTCGGGACTAGCCTACGAGCAGTACTTC	CASSNSGLAYEQYF
TRBV7-9	NA	few	TRBJ2-3	TGTGCCAGCAGCTTAGGCTTCGACGGGGGCCGGGGGGCATCGCAGTATTTT	CASSLGFDGGRGASQYF
TRBV11-3	TRBD2	NA	TRBJ2-1	TGTGCCAGCAGCTCCTCCGGACTAGCGGGGCTCAATGAGCAGTTCTTC	CASSSSGLAGLNEQFF
TRBV6-2/TRBV6-3	TRBD1	NA	TRBJ1-5	TGTGCCAGCAGCGAACAGGGGATCGGCAATCAGCCCCAGCATTTT	CASSEQGIGNQPQHF
TRBV11-2	NA	few	TRBJ1-2	TGTGCCAGCAGCTTAGGACGGACAAGCGACGGCTACACCTTC	CASSLGRTSDGYTF
TRBV7-9	NA	NA	TRBJ1-6	TGTGCCAGCAGCCCGGCCGGGACTGGTGGGTCACCCCTCCACTTT	CASSPAGTGGSPLHF
TRBV20-1	NA	few	TRBJ1-5	TGCAGTGCTAGAGATGCGGGCAGGCCGTTTAGCAATCAGCCCCAGCATTTT	CSARDAGRPFSNQPQHF
TRBV11-2	NA	NA	TRBJ2-2	TGTGCCAGCAGCTCCCACCCCTGGGGAAGCACCGGGGAGCTGTTTTTT	CASSSHPWGSTGELFF
TRBV25-1	NA	NA	TRBJ1-6	TGTGCCAGCAGTGACCGGTACGGCTCGTCACCCCTCCACTTT	CASSDRYGSSPLHF
TRBV4-2	NA	NA	TRBJ1-2	TGTGCCAGCAGCCAAGATAGGAGGCATGGCTACACCTTC	CASSQDRRHGYTF
TRBV7-2	NA	many	TRBJ2-2	TGTGCCAGCAGCCCTGGACAGTACACCGGGGAGCTGTTTTTT	CASSPGQYTGELFF
TRBV20-1	TRBD1	NA	TRBJ1-6	TGCAGTGCTCGTCGGGACAGTCTTTTCCACTTT	CSARRDSLFHF
TRBV25-1	TRBD1	few	TRBJ2-6	TGTGCCAGCATCAGACAGGGATGGGCCAACGTCCTGACTTTC	CASIRQGWANVLTF
TRBV20-1	TRBD1	many	TRBJ1-2	TGCAGTGCTAGAGATCCGGGACAGGGGGACTATGGCTACACCTTC	CSARDPGQGDYGYTF
TRBV4-1	TRBD1	NA	TRBJ2-5	TGCGCCAGCAGCCAAGGTCCAACAGGGGCCCAGTACTTC	CASSQGPTGAQYF